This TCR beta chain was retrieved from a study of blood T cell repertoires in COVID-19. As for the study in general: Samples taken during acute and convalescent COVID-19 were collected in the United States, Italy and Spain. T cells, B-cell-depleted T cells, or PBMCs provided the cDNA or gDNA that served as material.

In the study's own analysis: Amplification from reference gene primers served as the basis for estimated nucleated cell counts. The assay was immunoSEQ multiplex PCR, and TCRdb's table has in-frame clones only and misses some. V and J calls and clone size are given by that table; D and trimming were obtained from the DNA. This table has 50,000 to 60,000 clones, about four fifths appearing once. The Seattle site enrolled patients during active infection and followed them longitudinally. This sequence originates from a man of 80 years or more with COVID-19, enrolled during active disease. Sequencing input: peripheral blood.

The CDR3 sequence: CAWRTAGGSRELFF. The CDR3 DNA follows: TGTGCCTGGAGGACAGCGGGAGGATCAAGGGAGCTGTTTTTT. This chain joins TRBV30 and TRBJ2-2; 9 nucleotides align to TRBD2. This CDR3 has 14 amino acids. Trimming at V came to 3 bases and at J to 9 bases, leaving 8 bases not matched to a gene. Germline values: CDR1 GTSNPN, CDR2 SVGIG (reference sequence).